One sample yielded the 27 T cell receptor beta chains listed below, sequenced in a study of radiation and T cells in renal cell carcinoma. The time point was: blood 2 weeks post-SBRT. Treatment specified: 15 Gy SBRT to primary tumor, nephrectomy 4 weeks later. The table came from immunoSEQ multiplex PCR; TCRdb's copy has only in-frame clones and leaves some out. The profile shows approximately 23,000 clones, about 85% of them singletons. The sample was blood, taken from a patient whose treatment included radiotherapy and nephrectomy. The receptors here all came from a man aged 55 to 69 with renal cell carcinoma.

The V call is TRBV19, the J call TRBJ2-1; 11 bases are a match to TRBD2. Germline lookup yields CDR1 LNHDA and CDR2 SQIVND (reference sequence). V trimming: 6 bases; J trimming: 7 bases; junction bases outside the gene matches: 5. The CDR3 runs to 14 residues. For the CDR3, the DNA is TGTGCCAGTAGAACTAGCGGGAGTATAAATGAGCAGTTCTTC. This encodes CASRTSGSINEQFF.

This clone is termed hyperexpanded. The chain uses TRBV12-2 and TRBJ2-2; the listed D gene, TRBD2, was not tested against the DNA. TRBV12-2 is a documented pseudogene. The CDR3 is 20 residues long. CDR3 nucleotides: TGTGCAAGTCGCTCTAAACCCCGACTGGGGGGCGGGAGTGGGACCGGGGAGCTGTTTTTT. This gives the protein CASRSKPRLGGGSGTGELFF.

This clone occurred once. The V call is TRBV7-6, the J call TRBJ2-7; perhaps TRBD1 as D (5 bases). Trimming took 1 base from V and 3 from J, leaving 7 bases between them. This CDR3 is 13 amino acids long. The germline V gene has CDR1 SGHVS and CDR2 FNYEAQ. The CDR3 reads CASSLGRDYEQYF. CDR3 DNA sequence: TGTGCCAGCAGCTTAGGCAGGGACTACGAGCAGTACTTC.

The rearrangement joins TRBV10-3 to TRBJ2-7, with TRBD1 identical over 7 bases. Trimming cost V 4 bases and J 2 bases; bases outside gene matches: 5. This CDR3 region has 14 residues. Germline CDR1 reads ENHRY; CDR2 reads SYGVKD. The DNA for the CDR3 is TGTGCCATCAGTGGGACAGGCCGCACCTACGAGCAGTACTTC. Translated, it gives CAISGTGRTYEQYF.

The J gene is TRBJ2-4, the V gene TRBV4-1; D not resolved. The V gene's germline CDR1 is MGHRA and CDR2 YSYEKL. CDR3 length: 17 residues. V shed 1 base and J shed 0 bases, with 13 bases lying between them. CDR3: CASSQAAAVLAKNIQYF. For the CDR3, the DNA is TGCGCCAGCAGCCAAGCCGCCGCGGTGCTAGCCAAAAACATTCAGTACTTC.

The chain joins TRBV7-2 to TRBJ1-2, with TRBD1 identical over 8 bases. The germline CDR1 and CDR2 sequences are SGHTA and FQGNSA. The CDR3 is made up of 15 amino acids. V trimming: 1 base; J trimming: 2 bases; junction bases outside the gene matches: 3. In nucleotides, the CDR3 is TGTGCCAGCAGCTTAGTAGGGACAGGCAACTATGGCTACACCTTC. It yields the protein CASSLVGTGNYGYTF. The entire variable domain, with the rest obtained from reference TRBV7-2 and TRBJ1-2, is as follows: GAGVSQSPSNKVTEKGKDVELRCDPISGHTALYWYRQSLGQGLEFLIYFQGNSAPDKSGLPSDRFSAERTGGSVSTLTIQRTQQEDSAVYLCASSLVGTGNYGYTFGSGTRLTVV.

For the CDR3, the DNA is TGTGCCATCAGTGCCGACGGTACGAGCTCCTACAATGAGCAGTTCTTC. Its protein product is CAISADGTSSYNEQFF. The chain couples TRBV10-3 to TRBJ2-1; D unresolved. CDR3 length equals 16 residues. The germline V gene has CDR1 ENHRY and CDR2 SYGVKD. V lost 4 bases and J lost 0, with 13 bases in between.

This clone was counted between two and nine times. The chain recombines TRBV18 with TRBJ2-1; a possible D gene is TRBD2 (6 bases). Trimming removed 2 bases from V and 3 bases from J, with 14 bases in between. This CDR3 spans 16 amino acids. Germline V CDR1 and CDR2: KGHSH, LQKENI. As DNA, the CDR3 is TGTGCCAGCTCACCATGGGCGGGGAGTCTCTACAATGAGCAGTTCTTC. It specifies CASSPWAGSLYNEQFF.

The rearrangement joins TRBV7-2 to TRBJ2-2; D is unresolved. V was cut by 5 bases and J by 0 bases, with 13 bases left in between. The CDR3 totals 16 residues. Germline CDR1 reads SGHTA; CDR2 reads FQGNSA. The CDR3 nucleotides read TGTGCCAGCAGCATCGTCCTACACGCGAACACCGGGGAGCTGTTTTTT. Encoded protein: CASSIVLHANTGELFF.

The chain carries TRBV7-9 and TRBJ2-2; D not certain. Per the germline V gene, CDR1 is SEHNR and CDR2 is FQNEAQ (reference sequence). V lost 4 bases, J lost 5 bases, and 17 bases lay in between. The CDR3 sequence is 16 residues long. CDR3 in DNA: TGTGCCAGCAGCTCAATAACAAAAGCTCATACCGGGGAGCTGTTTTTT. This sequence encodes CASSSITKAHTGELFF.

The V gene is TRBV27, the J gene TRBJ2-7; 9 bases map to TRBD1. This CDR3 has 16 amino acids. Germline V gene lookup returns CDR1 MNHEY and CDR2 SMNVEV (reference sequence). The ends lost 5 bases at V and 3 bases at J; junction bases unmatched: 11. The CDR3 nucleotides are TGTGCCAGCAGTCCCTCCGCCGGGACAGGGAGCTACGAGCAGTACTTC. Amino acids: CASSPSAGTGSYEQYF.

This chain uses TRBV30 with TRBJ2-1, with D possibly being TRBD2 (5 bases). Trimming shortened V by 0 bases and J by 5 bases, and 14 bases separated the two germline ends. This CDR3 is 15 amino acids long. The germline gives CDR1 GTSNPN, CDR2 SVGIG (reference sequence). The CDR3 sequence is CAWSVSAGPNNEQFF. CDR3 sequence (DNA): TGTGCCTGGAGTGTTTCTGCGGGCCCGAACAATGAGCAGTTCTTC.

The chain combines TRBV10-3 with TRBJ1-1; tentatively, D is TRBD1 (6 bases). This CDR3 comprises 15 residues. The germline V gene encodes CDR1 ENHRY and CDR2 SYGVKD. V was shortened by 11 bases and J by 0 bases, with 19 bases between the two germline ends. CDR3 sequence (DNA): TGTGCCGCCAGTCTTGGGGGGCCGATGAACACTGAAGCTTTCTTT. Translated: CAASLGGPMNTEAFF.

The chain recombines TRBV30 with TRBJ2-3, with 11 bases aligning to TRBD1. V shed 3 bases, J shed 6 bases, and the junction held 5 bases outside the gene matches. CDR1 and CDR2 from the germline V gene are GTSNPN and SVGIG (reference sequence). The CDR3 consists of 14 residues. CDR3: CAWRGDRGFDTQYF. The CDR3 DNA follows: TGTGCCTGGAGGGGGGACAGGGGGTTCGATACGCAGTATTTT.

The chain couples TRBV30 to TRBJ1-5; the match to TRBD1 covers 7 bases. Germline V gene lookup returns CDR1 GTSNPN and CDR2 SVGIG (reference sequence). CDR3 length: 14 amino acids. The CDR3 sequence: CNNLGTVFYQPQHF. CDR3 coding DNA: TGTAATAATCTGGGGACAGTTTTTTATCAGCCCCAGCATTTT.

This clone occurred a few times. CDR3 loop: CASTFSPADNEQFF. DNA for the CDR3: TGTGCCAGCACCTTCTCCCCGGCCGACAATGAGCAGTTCTTC. The genes are TRBV7-8 and TRBJ2-1; D is uncertain. CDR1 SGHVS and CDR2 FQNEAQ come from the germline V gene. CDR3 length: 14 amino acids. The V end lost 7 bases, the J end lost 5 bases, and 15 bases lay between the germline ends.

Here the CDR3 DNA reads TGTGCCAGCAGCCAACAGGGGGTGTGGGGCAATCAGCCCCAGCATTTT. Its protein is CASSQQGVWGNQPQHF. The chain joins TRBV5-6 to TRBJ1-5; 8 nucleotides agree with TRBD1. This CDR3 spans 16 amino acids. V lost 4 bases to trimming and J lost 2 bases; unmatched junction nucleotides: 8. The germline V gene has CDR1 SGHDT and CDR2 YYEEEE.

J is TRBJ1-1 and V is TRBV30; possible D gene TRBD1, 6 bases. This CDR3 is 15 amino acids long. Germline loops: CDR1 GTSNPN, CDR2 SVGIG (reference sequence). V lost 0 bases and J 0 bases, leaving 11 bases between the germline ends. CDR3 nucleotides: TGTGCCTGGAGTGTAGGGGGGGGTGTGAACACTGAAGCTTTCTTT. This gives the protein CAWSVGGGVNTEAFF.

The V gene is TRBV7-6, the J gene TRBJ2-5, with D unresolved. The germline V and J ends were trimmed by 5 bases and 2 bases, with 12 bases remaining between them. Per the germline V gene, CDR1 is SGHVS and CDR2 is FNYEAQ. This CDR3 is 14 amino acids long. The CDR3 protein is CASSHPLGQETQYF. CDR3 nucleotide sequence: TGTGCCAGCAGCCACCCTTTGGGGCAAGAGACCCAGTACTTC.

This clone appeared a few times. Its ends do not fully match the called genes, so a read error is possible. The chain is built from TRBV10-3 and TRBJ1-4; maybe TRBD1 (5 bases). Germline V gene lookup returns CDR1 ENHRY and CDR2 SYGVKD. The CDR3 covers 13 residues. The CDR3, as DNA: TGCGCCAGCACCGGACATCTTAATGAAAAACTGTTTTTT. This encodes CASTGHLNEKLFF.

The rearrangement joins TRBV7-8 to TRBJ2-1, with D unclear. Germline V gives CDR1 SGHVS, CDR2 FQNEAQ. The germline V and J ends were trimmed by 5 bases and 3 bases, with 5 bases remaining between them. This CDR3 region has 12 residues. The CDR3, as DNA: TGTGCCAGCAGCCCAAACTACAATGAGCAGTTCTTC. Its protein is CASSPNYNEQFF.

V gene TRBV11-2 combines with J gene TRBJ2-7; a possible D gene is TRBD1 (5 bases). CDR3 size: 15 residues. V shed 2 bases and J shed 1 base, with 12 bases lying between them. Germline assignment: CDR1 SGHAT and CDR2 FQNNGV. CDR3 loop: CASSLSRVESYEQYF. CDR3 DNA sequence: TGTGCCAGCAGCTTAAGCAGGGTCGAATCCTACGAGCAGTACTTC.

This chain links TRBV19 with TRBJ2-7, with 8 bases aligning to TRBD1. The CDR3 runs 14 residues. V trimming: 4 bases; J trimming: 7 bases; junction bases outside the gene matches: 9. Germline CDR1 reads LNHDA; CDR2 reads SQIVND (reference sequence). In nucleotides, the CDR3 is TGTGCCAGTAGTACGGACAGGGTGACGAGGGAGCAGTACTTC. As protein: CASSTDRVTREQYF.

The V call is TRBV6-5, the J call TRBJ1-6; the match to TRBD1 covers 10 bases. Trimming took 5 bases from V and 10 from J; bases not matched to a gene: 8. Germline-derived CDR1 and CDR2 are MNHEY and SVGAGI. CDR3 size: 15 residues. The CDR3 DNA reads as TGTGCCAGCAGTAGAATTGGGACAGGGGTATCACCCCTCCACTTT. Residues: CASSRIGTGVSPLHF.

The CDR3 sequence is CASSFRGKTDTQYF. The CDR3 DNA reads TGTGCCAGCAGCTTCAGGGGTAAAACAGATACGCAGTATTTT. The gene calls are TRBV5-4 and TRBJ2-3; weak D call: TRBD1 (6 bases). Germline CDR1 SGHNT, CDR2 YYREEE (reference sequence). This CDR3 has 14 amino acids. V lost 2 bases, J lost 3 bases, and 10 bases lay in between. The full variable domain, with the rest looked up from reference TRBV5-4 and TRBJ2-3, is ETGVTQSPTHLIKTRGQQVTLRCSSQSGHNTVSWYQQALGQGPQFIFQYYREEENGRGNFPPRFSGLQFPNYSSELNVNALELDDSALYLCASSFRGKTDTQYFGPGTRLTVL.

This clone has only a few counts. The chain uses TRBV18 and TRBJ1-1, with D possibly being TRBD1 (6 bases). From germline, CDR1 is KGHSH and CDR2 LQKENI. CDR3 size: 11 residues. The V gene lost 6 bases and the J gene lost 11 bases, with 13 bases spanning the gap. The CDR3 DNA sequence: TGTGCCAGCTCTCTGAACAGGGAGGCTTTCTTT. Protein sequence: CASSLNREAFF.

The rearrangement joins TRBV15 to TRBJ2-1; TRBD2 might be the D (5 bases). The V and J ends lost 7 bases and 4 bases respectively, with 17 bases between them. CDR3 length equals 15 residues. Germline V gives CDR1 LNHNV, CDR2 YYDKDF (reference sequence). CDR3 loop: CATTLGSEPYNEQFF. The CDR3 DNA reads as TGTGCCACCACCTTGGGGAGCGAGCCTTACAATGAGCAGTTCTTC.